The clone carrying this TCR beta chain was observed a handful of times. The antigen remains unidentified. Profiling relied on immunoSEQ multiplex PCR, and the TCRdb table lists in-frame clones only, not all of them. This repertoire shows tens of thousands of clones, 70% to 80% found once; its top ten account for less than 3%. This sample was included in a study of radiotherapy plus CTLA-4 blockade in lung cancer. About the research overall: Objective responses were seen in around 20% of patients, disease control in 31%.

General study results and limits: There was expansion of tumor-derived TCR clones in blood after radiotherapy plus ipilimumab. Early shifts in blood T cell clones, with interferon-beta, reportedly predicted response best.

The CDR3 is 16 amino acids. V gave up 4 bases and J gave up 3 bases; unmatched junction bases: 10. Germline V gives CDR1 MGHDK, CDR2 SYGVNS. Focal radiation was given together with CTLA-4 blockade (ipilimumab) to patients with chemo-refractory metastatic non-small-cell lung cancer. The sequences come from peripheral blood, collected from a patient treated with radiotherapy plus ipilimumab. The chain uses TRBV25-1 and TRBJ2-7; 9 nucleotides line up with TRBD1. The source of this sequence is a human donor with non-small cell lung cancer whose response to radiotherapy plus ipilimumab could not be evaluated. CDR3 sequence (DNA): TGTGCCAGCAGTGTCCCACCGGGACAGGGACACTACGAGCAGTACTTC. Its protein product is CASSVPPGQGHYEQYF.